This TCR beta chain was identified in a study of beta chain features in type 1 diabetes. Expressed TCRB transcripts got sequenced, as all isolated RNA was reverse transcribed. Method: immunoSEQ multiplex PCR; TCRdb's copy keeps in-frame clones and lacks some. The profile covers about 410,000 clones, with about 14% appearing a single time and 0.035% to 0.04% taken by the ten largest. Germline V CDR1 and CDR2: SGHTA, FQGNSA. The CDR3 extends over 15 amino acids. V was clipped by 1 base and J by 3 bases; unmatched bases: 4. The rearrangement joins TRBV7-2 to TRBJ2-7; TRBD1 matches 9 bases. The clonotype originates from a man aged 30 to 39 in good health. Sequencing was carried out using naive CD4+ T cells from blood. The chain's CDR3 is CASSLDRDRVYEQYF. CDR3 DNA sequence: TGTGCCAGCAGCTTAGACCGGGACAGGGTCTACGAGCAGTACTTC.